Listed below are T cell receptor beta chains from one sample, sequenced in a study of T cells in Graves' hyperthyroidism and ophthalmopathy. TCRdb reprocessed the multiplex PCR reads via MiXCR and lists one record per CDR3 protein. The sample includes 650,000 to 750,000 distinct CDR3 sequences, 11% to 15% of them seen just once. What was sequenced was blood. These receptors were taken from a woman aged 18-35 years with Graves' hyperthyroidism. Each CDR3 is given with its conserved first and last residue.

>TRBV7-9|TRBJ2-7
CASSFFRTGGYEQYF
>TRBV7-2|TRBJ2-1
CASSLSSAEKWFF
>TRBV6-1|TRBJ2-3
CASSDRIFSTDTQYF
>TRBV28|TRBJ2-5
CASRGGGYQETQYF
>TRBV13|TRBJ2-3
CASSLGLGTSTDTQYF
>TRBV20-1|TRBJ2-7
CSATKQPTWSEQYF
>TRBV20-1|TRBJ2-7
CSARGTTVDYEQYF
>TRBV7-9|TRBJ2-7
CVSSSPRQDFYEQYF
>TRBV19|TRBJ2-7
CATRDLSSYEQYF
>TRBV28|TRBJ2-5
CASRPEVSRGSQYF
>TRBV2|TRBJ1-5
CASSGQAHSNQPQHF
>TRBV7-8|TRBJ2-1
CASSLGALGLAYNEQFF
>TRBV27|TRBJ2-7
CASSLDRGSREQYF
>TRBV28|TRBJ2-7
CASSPNRWGPSYEQYF
>TRBV24-1|TRBJ2-1
CATRGQFNEQFF
>TRBV20-1|TRBJ1-5
CSAREFFLGSKPQHF
>TRBV24-1|TRBJ2-1
CATSDLPTSGVYNEQFF